A single sample is the source of the 15 T cell receptor beta chains below, sequenced in a study of blood T cell repertoires in COVID-19. Clones were sequenced by immunoSEQ multiplex PCR, and TCRdb holds only the in-frame ones, with some missing. This table has around 300,000 clones, 83% appearing once. The sequencing input was peripheral blood. These receptors were collected from a man younger than 45 with active or convalescent COVID-19.

This rearrangement joins TRBV4-3 to TRBJ2-3; 7 bases are shared with TRBD2. From germline, CDR1 is LGHNA and CDR2 YSLEER. This CDR3 is built from 17 residues. V trimming: 0 bases; J trimming: 0 bases; junction bases outside the gene matches: 6. CDR3 coding DNA: TGCGCCAGCAGCCAAGAGTCCCGGGAGGTTAGCACAGATACGCAGTATTTT. It encodes CASSQESREVSTDTQYF.

The J gene is TRBJ2-7, the V gene TRBV24-1, with D perhaps matching TRBD2 (6 bases). Trimming cost V 7 bases and J 3 bases, with 18 bases left between them. Germline lookup yields CDR1 KGHDR and CDR2 SFDVKD. The CDR3 is made up of 15 amino acids. The CDR3 nucleotides are TGTGCCACCAGCGCCGAGGGGCGGGAAAACTACGAGCAGTACTTC. Its translation: CATSAEGRENYEQYF.

The chain carries TRBV7-8 and TRBJ2-3; D is perhaps TRBD1 (5 bases). Per germline, CDR1 SGHVS and CDR2 FQNEAQ. CDR3 length equals 14 residues. V shed 1 base and J shed 6 bases, with 11 bases lying between them. The CDR3 sequence is CASSLVGPGDTQYF. The CDR3 coding sequence is TGTGCCAGCAGCTTAGTGGGGCCCGGGGATACGCAGTATTTT.

This clone was seen at least ten times. The same CDR3 can be traced to other DNA sequences in this sample. The gene calls are TRBV6-6 and TRBJ2-6, with D possibly TRBD2 on 5 matching bases. The CDR3 runs 15 residues. Trimming removed 2 bases at V and 1 base at J, with 6 bases between. Germline CDR1 is MNHNY and CDR2 is SVGAGI (reference sequence). For the CDR3, the DNA is TGTGCCAGCAGTTACCCGGGGTCTGGGGCCAACGTCCTGACTTTC. Its protein is CASSYPGSGANVLTF.

The V call is TRBV9, the J call TRBJ2-1, with 9 positions matching TRBD2. The CDR3 totals 13 residues. V lost 7 bases and J lost 7; bases outside the gene matches: 6. CDR1 is SGDLS, CDR2 YYNGEE, per germline. The CDR3 reads CASGGLAGNEQFF. The CDR3 DNA is TGTGCCAGCGGGGGGCTAGCGGGAAATGAGCAGTTCTTC.

The V gene is TRBV15, the J gene TRBJ1-5; D unresolved. Trimming removed 5 bases at V and 2 bases at J, with 16 bases between. The CDR3 covers 16 residues. Germline V gene lookup returns CDR1 LNHNV and CDR2 YYDKDF (reference sequence). CDR3 amino acids: CATSSREGSRNQPQHF. The CDR3 DNA reads TGTGCCACCAGCTCTCGAGAGGGATCCCGCAATCAGCCCCAGCATTTT.

The chain employs TRBV25-1 and TRBJ1-2, with a weak D call TRBD1 (6 bases). V dropped 8 bases and J dropped 4 bases, with 11 bases sitting between them. Germline lookup yields CDR1 MGHDK and CDR2 SYGVNS. The CDR3 is 12 residues long. CDR3 loop: CASQGQPYGYTF. The DNA for the CDR3 is TGTGCCAGCCAAGGACAGCCCTATGGCTACACCTTC.

The chain recombines TRBV13 with TRBJ2-1; D is possibly TRBD2 (6 bases). This CDR3 has 14 residues. Germline V gene lookup returns CDR1 PRHDT and CDR2 FYEKMQ (reference sequence). V was clipped by 5 bases and J by 7 bases, with 15 bases between them. The CDR3 DNA sequence: TGTGCCAGCAGCCGTCCCGGTAGCGGTAATGAGCAGTTCTTC. This encodes CASSRPGSGNEQFF. Combining the CDR3 with reference TRBV13 and TRBJ2-1 gives the whole variable domain AAGVIQSPRHLIKEKRETATLKCYPIPRHDTVYWYQQGPGQDPQFLISFYEKMQSDKGSIPDRFSAQQFSDYHSELNMSSLELGDSALYFCASSRPGSGNEQFFGPGTRLTVL.

The chain links TRBV7-2 to TRBJ2-5; possibly TRBD1 for D (6 bases). Germline assignment: CDR1 SGHTA and CDR2 FQGNSA. V lost 10 bases, J lost 2 bases, and 29 bases lay in between. The CDR3 is 18 amino acids. CDR3 region: CATRTAEFSERLQETQYF. CDR3 DNA: TGTGCCACCCGGACAGCCGAGTTTTCGGAGAGACTACAAGAGACCCAGTACTTC.

The V and J genes are TRBV7-3 and TRBJ2-1, with D tentatively TRBD2 (6 bases). CDR1 is SGHTA, CDR2 FQGTGA, per germline. V lost 4 bases, J lost 7 bases, and 11 bases lay in between. The CDR3 extends over 13 amino acids. CDR3 residues: CASSSGTQNEQFF. CDR3 nucleotides: TGTGCCAGCAGCTCCGGGACTCAAAATGAGCAGTTCTTC.

CDR3 coding DNA: TGTGCCAGCAGCCAAGACCGGTGGGGGCGTGGGGCCAACGTCCTGACTTTC. It specifies CASSQDRWGRGANVLTF. This chain links TRBV14 with TRBJ2-6, with a tentative D call TRBD1 (6 bases). Germline loops: CDR1 SGHDN, CDR2 FVKESK. V was clipped by 0 bases and J by 3 bases, with 12 bases between them. The CDR3 has 17 amino acids.

The chain carries TRBV29-1 and TRBJ2-2; 10 bases line up with TRBD2. Germline CDR1 SQVTM, CDR2 ANQGSEA. V gave up 1 base and J gave up 3 bases; unmatched junction bases: 2. The CDR3 loop spans 15 amino acids. The DNA of the CDR3 is TGCAGCGTTGAAGGGACTAGCGGTGACACCGGGGAGCTGTTTTTT. Amino acid sequence: CSVEGTSGDTGELFF.

The chain couples TRBV18 to TRBJ2-2; possible D gene TRBD2, 5 bases. Per germline, CDR1 KGHSH and CDR2 LQKENI. V was clipped by 2 bases and J by 5 bases, with 12 bases between them. This CDR3 is 15 amino acids long. CDR3 sequence (DNA): TGTGCCAGCTCACCAAGGGCAGGCGGGACCGGGGAGCTGTTTTTT. As protein: CASSPRAGGTGELFF.

This clone was detected only a few times. The rearrangement links TRBV7-8 to TRBJ2-3; 9 bases fit TRBD2. This CDR3 spans 16 amino acids. Trimming at V came to 2 bases and at J to 5 bases, leaving 8 bases not matched to a gene. The V gene's germline CDR1 is SGHVS and CDR2 FQNEAQ. The CDR3 region has the DNA TGTGCCAGCAGCTTAATAAGGGCGGGAGGGAAAGATACGCAGTATTTT. Translating it yields CASSLIRAGGKDTQYF.

V gene TRBV6-5 combines with J gene TRBJ1-4; TRBD1 agrees at 7 bases. CDR1 and CDR2 from the germline V gene are MNHEY and SVGAGI. The CDR3 contains 15 residues. The V and J ends lost 2 bases and 8 bases, in that order; junction bases with no gene match: 8. The DNA of the CDR3 is TGTGCCAGCAGTTACACAGAGGGACAGTGGGAAAAACTGTTTTTT. Translation: CASSYTEGQWEKLFF.